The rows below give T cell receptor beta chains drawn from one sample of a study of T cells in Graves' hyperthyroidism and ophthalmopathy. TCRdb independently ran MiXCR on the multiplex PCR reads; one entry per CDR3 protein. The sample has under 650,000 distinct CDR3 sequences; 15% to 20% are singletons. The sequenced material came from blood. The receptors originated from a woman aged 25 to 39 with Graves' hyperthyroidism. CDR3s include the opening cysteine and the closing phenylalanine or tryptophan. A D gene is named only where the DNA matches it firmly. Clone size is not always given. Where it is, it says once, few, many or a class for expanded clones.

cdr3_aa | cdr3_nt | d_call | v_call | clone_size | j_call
CAGSGERKNEQFF | TGTGCCGGTTCCGGGGAGAGAAAAAATGAGCAGTTCTTC | - | TRBV10-3 | - | TRBJ2-1
CASSLLSSGAYNEQFF | TGCGCCAGCAGCCTCCTTTCAAGCGGGGCCTACAATGAGCAGTTCTTC | TRBD2 | TRBV5-1 | many | TRBJ2-1
CASSFFFSTIEQGNTEAFF | TGCGCCAGCAGCTTTTTTTTCTCGACTATAGAACAGGGAAACACTGAAGCTTTCTTT | - | TRBV5-1 | many | TRBJ1-1
CASSYMGTGEGYTF | TGTGCCAGCAGTTACATGGGGACAGGAGAAGGCTACACCTTC | TRBD1 | TRBV27 | many | TRBJ1-2
CASSQDRLGRDIQYF | TGTGCCAGCAGCCAAGACAGGCTGGGAAGGGACATTCAGTACTTC | - | TRBV3-1 | - | TRBJ2-4
CASSELGTGGDSPLHF | TGTGCCAGCAGTGAACTCGGGACAGGAGGGGATTCACCCCTCCACTTT | TRBD1 | TRBV2 | few | TRBJ1-6
CASSVPLGAPRGANVLTF | TGTGCCAGCAGTGTCCCTTTGGGTGCCCCGAGAGGGGCCAACGTCCTGACTTTC | - | TRBV6-1 | few | TRBJ2-6
CSARTSGRSRKEQFF | TGCAGTGCTAGAACCAGCGGGAGGTCCCGCAAGGAGCAGTTCTTC | TRBD2 | TRBV20-1 | once | TRBJ2-1
CASSRGPSYEQYF | TGTGCCAGCAGCCGGGGACCTTCCTACGAGCAGTACTTC | - | TRBV6-1 | many | TRBJ2-7
CAIRGTGDEQYF | TGTGCCATCAGAGGAACTGGGGACGAGCAGTACTTC | - | TRBV10-3 | many | TRBJ2-7
CASSPLAVSYNEQFF | TGTGCCAGCAGCCCACTAGCGGTCTCCTACAATGAGCAGTTCTTC | TRBD2 | TRBV3-1 | many | TRBJ2-1
CASSIAGGTNTQYF | TGTGCCAGTAGTATAGCGGGAGGGACGAATACGCAGTATTTT | TRBD2 | TRBV19 | few | TRBJ2-3
CASSTPTSGSRTDTQYF | TGTGCCAGCAGCACCCCGACTAGCGGTTCCCGCACAGATACGCAGTATTTT | TRBD2 | TRBV5-4 | few | TRBJ2-3
CASSHAALADYNEQYF | TGTGCCAGCAGTCACGCGGCTCTGGCGGATTATAACGAGCAGTACTTC | - | TRBV11-1 | many | TRBJ2-7
CASSWDSSQETQYF | TGTGCCAGCAGTTGGGACAGCAGTCAAGAGACCCAGTACTTC | TRBD1 | TRBV6-2/TRBV6-3 | - | TRBJ2-5
CASSETLTSPLHF | TGTGCCAGCAGCGAAACCTTGACGTCACCCCTCCACTTT | - | TRBV3-1 | many | TRBJ1-6
CASSQEGVAGVDTQYF | TGTGCCAGCAGCCAAGAGGGGGTAGCGGGAGTAGATACGCAGTATTTT | TRBD2 | TRBV4-2 | few | TRBJ2-3
CSVPIWNTEAFF | TGCAGTGTCCCAATCTGGAACACTGAAGCTTTCTTT | - | TRBV20-1 | few | TRBJ1-1
CASSPTGQRNIQYF | TGTGCCAGCAGTCCGACAGGCCAGAGGAACATTCAGTACTTC | - | TRBV6-2/TRBV6-3 | many | TRBJ2-4
CASSVGTGGGGYGYTF | TGTGCCAGCAGCGTTGGGACAGGGGGAGGAGGCTATGGCTACACCTTC | TRBD1 | TRBV9 | - | TRBJ1-2
CASTSAGQTIYEQYF | TGTGCCAGCACTTCCGCGGGACAGACAATTTACGAGCAGTACTTC | - | TRBV6-1 | many | TRBJ2-7
CASSVGPGVNTEAFF | TGTGCCAGCAGCGTAGGCCCAGGGGTGAACACTGAAGCTTTCTTT | - | TRBV9 | - | TRBJ1-1
CASSLLLANGADTQYF | TGTGCCAGCAGCCTCCTACTAGCGAACGGCGCAGATACGCAGTATTTT | TRBD2 | TRBV4-2 | few | TRBJ2-3
CASRPGQYTEAFF | TGTGCCAGCAGACCGGGACAGTACACTGAAGCTTTCTTT | TRBD1 | TRBV28 | many | TRBJ1-1
CAWSVWLGTEAFF | TGTGCCTGGAGTGTGTGGTTAGGGACTGAAGCTTTCTTT | - | TRBV30 | many | TRBJ1-1
CASSPAAAGSQPQHF | TGTGCCAGCAGTCCCGCGGCAGCGGGAAGTCAGCCCCAGCATTTT | - | TRBV6-2/TRBV6-3 | many | TRBJ1-5
CASSLVPGTANSGGYTF | TGCGCCAGCAGCTTGGTTCCCGGGACAGCTAACTCTGGTGGCTACACCTTC | TRBD1 | TRBV5-1 | - | TRBJ1-2
CSALPPVRSGLYQPQHF | TGCAGTGCTCTGCCTCCGGTGAGGTCGGGACTATATCAGCCCCAGCATTTT | - | TRBV20-1 | - | TRBJ1-5
CASSLAEVYSTDTQYF | TGTGCCAGCAGTTTAGCGGAGGTCTATAGCACAGATACGCAGTATTTT | - | TRBV28 | few | TRBJ2-3
CASSYVFSEQFF | TGTGCCAGCAGTTACGTGTTCAGTGAGCAGTTCTTC | - | TRBV6-2/TRBV6-3 | - | TRBJ2-1
CASSYLGTPSYEQYF | TGTGCCAGCAGTTACCTCGGGACACCTTCCTACGAGCAGTACTTC | - | TRBV6-6 | many | TRBJ2-7
CASSEEGDSPLHF | TGTGCCAGCAGTGAAGAGGGTGATTCACCCCTCCACTTT | - | TRBV6-1 | many | TRBJ1-6
CSVEKGTGVYGYTF | TGCAGCGTTGAAAAGGGGACAGGGGTCTATGGCTACACCTTC | TRBD1 | TRBV29-1 | - | TRBJ1-2
CASNEGHPSEYEQYF | TGTGCCAGTAACGAGGGACACCCGAGCGAATACGAGCAGTACTTC | - | TRBV28 | - | TRBJ2-7
CASKGGGALFSGANVLTF | TGTGCCAGCAAGGGGGGGGGGGCCCTCTTCTCTGGGGCCAACGTCCTGACTTTC | - | TRBV28 | once | TRBJ2-6
CASSPRGTVSYEQYF | TGTGCCAGCAGCCCCCGTGGGACAGTCTCCTACGAGCAGTACTTC | TRBD1 | TRBV27 | many | TRBJ2-7
CASGGLKNIQYF | TGTGCCAGCGGGGGCCTAAAAAACATTCAGTACTTC | - | TRBV2 | - | TRBJ2-4
CASSHGYNTDTQYF | TGTGCCAGCAGCCACGGGTACAACACAGATACGCAGTATTTT | - | TRBV5-6 | few | TRBJ2-3
CASSRSTGTGGETQYF | TGCGCCAGCAGCCGCTCAACCGGGACAGGGGGAGAGACCCAGTACTTC | TRBD1 | TRBV4-3 | - | TRBJ2-5
CASSLRGVNEQFF | TGTGCCAGCAGCTTGAGGGGGGTGAATGAGCAGTTCTTC | - | TRBV5-6 | many | TRBJ2-1
CASSLAGAETEAFF | TGTGCCAGCAGCTTAGCAGGGGCGGAAACTGAAGCTTTCTTT | - | TRBV7-8 | many | TRBJ1-1
CASSLRGLDEQYF | TGTGCCAGCAGCTTAAGGGGTTTGGATGAGCAGTACTTC | - | TRBV7-9 | many | TRBJ2-7
CASSLAGTGTSPLHF | TGTGCCAGCAGCTTAGCAGGGACAGGGACGTCACCCCTCCACTTT | TRBD1 | TRBV7-2 | many | TRBJ1-6
CSARGAGNQPQHF | TGCAGTGCTAGGGGGGCTGGCAATCAGCCCCAGCATTTT | - | TRBV20-1 | few | TRBJ1-5
CSARMKRSGMGSKEQYF | TGCAGTGCTAGAATGAAGAGAAGCGGGATGGGGTCGAAAGAGCAGTACTTC | TRBD2 | TRBV20-1 | - | TRBJ2-7
CSASGTGGYNEQFF | TGCAGTGCTAGCGGGACAGGGGGTTACAATGAGCAGTTCTTC | TRBD1 | TRBV20-1 | - | TRBJ2-1
CASSFRGQGSWYSDYEQYF | TGTGCCAGCAGTTTTCGGGGACAGGGTTCATGGTACTCTGACTACGAGCAGTACTTC | TRBD1 | TRBV27 | many | TRBJ2-7
CASTGDGNTIYF | TGTGCCAGCACTGGGGATGGAAACACCATATATTTT | - | TRBV2 | - | TRBJ1-3
CASSPYARQGARNEQFF | TGTGCCAGCAGTCCCTACGCCCGACAGGGGGCTAGGAATGAGCAGTTCTTC | TRBD1 | TRBV27 | - | TRBJ2-1
CSVEGLAGGPANTGELFF | TGCAGCGTTGAAGGACTAGCGGGAGGGCCCGCGAACACCGGGGAGCTGTTTTTT | TRBD2 | TRBV29-1 | - | TRBJ2-2
CASSQENREGRTGELFF | TGTGCCAGCAGCCAAGAGAATCGGGAGGGGAGGACCGGGGAGCTGTTTTTT | TRBD2 | TRBV3-1 | few | TRBJ2-2
CASSFVLRAGGGNEQFF | TGTGCCAGCAGCTTTGTCCTAAGGGCAGGGGGCGGCAATGAGCAGTTCTTC | TRBD1 | TRBV5-5 | - | TRBJ2-1
CASSQDGRPAETQYF | TGTGCCAGCAGCCAAGATGGGCGACCGGCGGAGACCCAGTACTTC | - | TRBV3-1 | - | TRBJ2-5